What follows are 26 T cell receptor beta chains derived from one specimen sequenced in a study of T cell responses to AZD1222 COVID-19 vaccine. Some clones are missing from TCRdb's copy, which holds only in-frame ones; the method was immunoSEQ multiplex PCR. The data show some 130,000 clones, with approximately 83% seen just once and roughly 1.7% held by the top ten. Specimen: peripheral blood, collected on day 0 of AZD1222 vaccination. Receptors originate from an adult in good health.

The chain combines TRBV5-1 with TRBJ2-5; TRBD1 or TRBD2 may be the D gene (6 bases each). The CDR3 extends over 16 amino acids. Trimming cost V 4 bases and J 5 bases, with 21 bases left between them. Germline-derived CDR1 and CDR2 are SGHRS and YFSETQ. The CDR3 nucleotides read TGCGCCAGCAGCGAGGAATACCGGGGGCCGGGGGAGACCCAGTACTTC. Its protein product is CASSEEYRGPGETQYF.

Only a few counts were recorded for this clone. V and J are TRBV9 and TRBJ2-3; tentatively, D is TRBD2 (7 bases). V gave up 0 bases and J gave up 4 bases, with 15 bases separating them. Germline V lookup: CDR1 SGDLS, CDR2 YYNGEE. The CDR3 is made up of 16 amino acids. Here the CDR3 reads CASSVVEGGPADTQYF. CDR3 coding DNA: TGTGCCAGCAGCGTAGTGGAGGGGGGGCCAGCAGATACGCAGTATTTT.

The rearrangement joins TRBV4-3 to TRBJ1-3; TRBD1 is a possible D gene (6 bases). Per the germline V gene, CDR1 is LGHNA and CDR2 is YSLEER. Trimming stripped 1 base from V and 4 bases from J, with 8 bases between. This CDR3 is built from 14 residues. CDR3 region: CASSQGGAGNTIYF. DNA of the CDR3: TGCGCCAGCAGCCAAGGGGGGGCAGGAAACACCATATATTTT.

V usage is TRBV19 and J usage is TRBJ1-5, with D perhaps matching TRBD1 (6 bases). Germline CDR1 reads LNHDA; CDR2 reads SQIVND (reference sequence). This CDR3 has 14 amino acids. V lost 7 bases and J 4 bases, leaving 14 bases between the germline ends. The CDR3 DNA follows: TGTGCCAGTACCATCAGGGGACCGAATCAGCCCCAGCATTTT. It encodes CASTIRGPNQPQHF.

The gene calls are TRBV6-5 and TRBJ1-6, with TRBD1 as a possible D gene (5 bases). The germline CDR1 and CDR2 sequences are MNHEY and SVGAGI. This CDR3 contains 13 residues. Trimming took 4 bases from V and 6 from J, leaving 7 bases between them. Here the CDR3 reads CASSSGPNSPLHF. CDR3 DNA sequence: TGTGCCAGCAGTTCGGGACCTAATTCACCCCTCCACTTT.

This clone has more than one count but fewer than ten. The chain is built from TRBV19 and TRBJ2-7; D not certain. The V and J ends lost 6 bases and 3 bases respectively, with 9 bases between them. The CDR3 contains 12 residues. The germline V gene has CDR1 LNHDA and CDR2 SQIVND (reference sequence). The CDR3 loop is CASSTVGYEQYF. CDR3 nucleotides: TGTGCCAGTAGCACCGTAGGCTACGAGCAGTACTTC.

This clone was recorded only once. V gene TRBV7-2 combines with J gene TRBJ2-2, with 8 bases fitting TRBD2. Germline trimming cut 0 bases from V and 2 bases from J; bases unmatched to any gene: 8. Germline V CDR1 and CDR2: SGHTA, FQGNSA. The CDR3 covers 18 residues. CDR3 DNA: TGTGCCAGCAGCTTAGCGTACGTAACTAGCGGAAACACCGGGGAGCTGTTTTTT. Protein: CASSLAYVTSGNTGELFF.

The V call is TRBV7-9, the J call TRBJ2-3, with D tentatively TRBD2 (6 bases). V lost 1 base to trimming and J lost 6 bases, with 11 bases between them. CDR1 SEHNR and CDR2 FQNEAQ come from the germline V gene (reference sequence). The CDR3 covers 14 residues. CDR3 in amino acids: CASSLDGGSDTQYF. Here the CDR3 DNA reads TGTGCCAGCAGCTTAGATGGGGGGTCGGATACGCAGTATTTT.

This clone has more than one count but fewer than ten. The V and J genes are TRBV14 and TRBJ1-2; weak D call: TRBD1 (5 bases). The CDR3 runs to 13 residues. CDR1 SGHDN and CDR2 FVKESK come from the germline V gene. Trimming shortened V by 4 bases and J by 14 bases, and 20 bases separated the two germline ends. The CDR3 region is CASSRVDSEGRTF. The CDR3 DNA sequence: TGTGCCAGCAGCCGAGTTGACAGCGAGGGTCGAACCTTC.

V usage is TRBV19 and J usage is TRBJ1-5, with D possibly TRBD1 on 6 matching bases. V was clipped by 7 bases and J by 1 base, with 14 bases between them. The CDR3 has 15 residues. Germline assignment: CDR1 LNHDA and CDR2 SQIVND (reference sequence). The DNA for the CDR3 is TGTGCCAGTAAAGTTGGACAGTTCAGCAATCAGCCCCAGCATTTT. Protein: CASKVGQFSNQPQHF.

V and J are TRBV5-4 and TRBJ1-2; D is possibly TRBD1 (6 bases). This CDR3 comprises 13 residues. Looked up from germline, CDR1 is SGHNT and CDR2 is YYREEE (reference sequence). V lost 2 bases, J lost 7 bases, and 12 bases lay in between. The CDR3 here is CASSFGGAAGYTF. In nucleotides, the CDR3 is TGTGCCAGCAGCTTTGGGGGGGCGGCTGGCTACACCTTC.

The chain couples TRBV27 to TRBJ1-2; D is unclear. Germline V gene data show CDR1 as MNHEY and CDR2 as SMNVEV (reference sequence). The ends were cut back, 1 base at V and 4 bases at J, with 16 bases in the middle. This CDR3 is 16 amino acids long. The CDR3 reads CASSLLERGGPYGYTF. The CDR3 coding sequence is TGTGCCAGCAGTTTATTAGAACGGGGAGGGCCCTATGGCTACACCTTC.

This chain connects TRBV5-3 to TRBJ2-7; 10 bases line up with TRBD2. TRBV5-3 is flagged as an ORF with uncertain function. V lost 4 bases to trimming and J lost 0 bases; unmatched junction nucleotides: 4. CDR3 length equals 15 residues. The CDR3 DNA reads TGTGCCAGAAGCCCGAGGACTAGCGGCTCCTACGAGCAGTACTTC. Its protein product is CARSPRTSGSYEQYF.

The chain couples TRBV11-3 to TRBJ2-7; 10 nucleotides match TRBD2. After removal of 2 bases from V and 1 base from J, the junction contained 8 bases not matched to a gene. This CDR3 is 17 amino acids long. Germline values: CDR1 SGHNT, CDR2 YENEEA. CDR3 DNA sequence: TGTGCCAGCAGCTTAAATGGTTTACTAGCGGGATCCTACGAGCAGTACTTC. It encodes CASSLNGLLAGSYEQYF.

V usage is TRBV19 and J usage is TRBJ1-1; D remains unclear. Trimming removed 5 bases from V and 4 bases from J, with 11 bases in between. Germline V gene data show CDR1 as LNHDA and CDR2 as SQIVND (reference sequence). The CDR3 is 13 residues long. The CDR3 DNA reads TGTGCCAGTAGTGTCGGTGAGCTCACTGAAGCTTTCTTT. This sequence encodes CASSVGELTEAFF.

This clone was observed a single time. This chain connects TRBV7-2 to TRBJ1-2, with a tentative D call TRBD1 (5 bases). CDR3 length: 14 amino acids. The germline V gene has CDR1 SGHTA and CDR2 FQGNSA. V was pared by 6 bases and J by 0 bases, with 11 bases between. CDR3 in amino acids: CASRPGRSNYGYTF. The CDR3 coding sequence is TGTGCCAGCAGGCCGGGACGGTCTAACTATGGCTACACCTTC. Combining the CDR3 with reference TRBV7-2 and TRBJ1-2 gives the whole variable domain GAGVSQSPSNKVTEKGKDVELRCDPISGHTALYWYRQSLGQGLEFLIYFQGNSAPDKSGLPSDRFSAERTGGSVSTLTIQRTQQEDSAVYLCASRPGRSNYGYTFGSGTRLTVV.

V gene TRBV19 combines with J gene TRBJ2-1; perhaps TRBD2 as D (7 bases). This CDR3 contains 16 residues. V lost 3 bases to trimming and J lost 6 bases, with 18 bases between them. CDR1 is LNHDA and CDR2 is SQIVND in the germline V gene (reference sequence). CDR3 DNA: TGTGCCAGTAGTATCTTTGAGGGGGAGGGGTTCAATGAGCAGTTCTTC. Protein product: CASSIFEGEGFNEQFF.

This chain joins TRBV19 and TRBJ1-5; a weak D match, TRBD1 (6 bases). CDR3 length: 15 amino acids. V was shortened by 7 bases and J by 7 bases, with 20 bases between the two germline ends. The germline CDR1 and CDR2 sequences are LNHDA and SQIVND (reference sequence). The CDR3 nucleotides read TGTGCCAGTACCCCAAAAGGGGACAATCGACAGCCCCAGCATTTT. This gives the protein CASTPKGDNRQPQHF.

The chain employs TRBV6-2 or TRBV6-3 and TRBJ1-5; a possible D gene is TRBD1 (5 bases). Germline CDR1 reads MNHEY; CDR2 reads SVGEGT. V lost 1 base, J lost 0 bases, and 13 bases lay in between. This CDR3 has 17 amino acids. CDR3 sequence (DNA): TGTGCCAGCAGTTACTTCCAGGGAACGAATAGCAATCAGCCCCAGCATTTT. Encoded protein: CASSYFQGTNSNQPQHF.

The V call is TRBV11-2, the J call TRBJ1-2; D is uncertain. The germline gives CDR1 SGHAT, CDR2 FQNNGV. The CDR3 totals 14 residues. Between the trimmed V and J ends, which lost 3 bases and 0 bases, there was a span of 8 bases. CDR3 protein: CASSLTDTNYGYTF. DNA for the CDR3: TGTGCCAGCAGCTTGACGGATACTAACTATGGCTACACCTTC. The entire variable domain, with the rest obtained from reference TRBV11-2 and TRBJ1-2, is as follows: EAGVAQSPRYKIIEKRQSVAFWCNPISGHATLYWYQQILGQGPKLLIQFQNNGVVDDSQLPKDRFSAERLKGVDSTLKIQPAKLEDSAVYLCASSLTDTNYGYTFGSGTRLTVV.

The V and J genes are TRBV5-8 and TRBJ2-3; no firm D call. Trimming pared 5 bases from V and 4 bases from J, leaving 20 bases between. CDR3 length equals 16 residues. Germline V gene sequence: CDR1 SGHTS, CDR2 YDEGEE. The CDR3 loop is CASSRRQVRVADTQYF. In DNA, the CDR3 is TGTGCCAGCAGTCGCCGGCAGGTCAGAGTCGCAGATACGCAGTATTTT.

The rearrangement joins TRBV7-2 to TRBJ2-3; 9 bases are shared with TRBD2. There are 17 residues in the CDR3. Trimming at V came to 1 base and at J to 4 bases, leaving 9 bases not matched to a gene. Germline values: CDR1 SGHTA, CDR2 FQGNSA. CDR3 amino acids: CASSLVASGVGPDTQYF. The CDR3 DNA sequence: TGTGCCAGCAGCTTAGTGGCTAGCGGGGTAGGCCCAGATACGCAGTATTTT.

The chain couples TRBV18 to TRBJ2-2; possibly TRBD2 for D (5 bases). The CDR3 is 17 amino acids. With 2 bases removed from V and 0 bases from J, the gap between germline ends came to 13 bases. CDR1 and CDR2 from the germline V gene are KGHSH and LQKENI. The CDR3 loop reads CASSPKTSGANTGELFF. The CDR3 bases are TGTGCCAGCTCACCAAAGACGAGCGGCGCGAACACCGGGGAGCTGTTTTTT.

V is TRBV7-2 and J is TRBJ1-2; D gene unclear. The V end lost 3 bases, the J end lost 2 bases, and 10 bases lay between the germline ends. The CDR3 consists of 14 residues. CDR1 is SGHTA, CDR2 FQGNSA, per germline. The DNA for the CDR3 is TGTGCCAGCAGCTTTAACAGCTTCAACTATGGCTACACCTTC. It codes for CASSFNSFNYGYTF. Combining the CDR3 with reference TRBV7-2 and TRBJ1-2 gives the whole variable domain GAGVSQSPSNKVTEKGKDVELRCDPISGHTALYWYRQSLGQGLEFLIYFQGNSAPDKSGLPSDRFSAERTGGSVSTLTIQRTQQEDSAVYLCASSFNSFNYGYTFGSGTRLTVV.

The J gene is TRBJ1-2, the V gene TRBV7-2; D ambiguous. CDR1 is SGHTA, CDR2 FQGNSA, per germline. The ends were cut back, 2 bases at V and 7 bases at J, with 14 bases in the middle. The length of the CDR3 is 14 residues. The DNA for the CDR3 is TGTGCCAGCAGCTTAATGAGTGGCGGGCTTGGCTACACCTTC. This gives the protein CASSLMSGGLGYTF.

The chain combines TRBV7-3 with TRBJ2-7; possible D gene TRBD1, 6 bases. The CDR3 contains 14 residues. V lost 3 bases to trimming and J lost 6 bases, with 15 bases between them. CDR1 SGHTA and CDR2 FQGTGA come from the germline V gene. In DNA form, the CDR3 reads TGTGCCAGCAGCTTCCCGGGACAAGGTACCGAGCAGTACTTC. This encodes CASSFPGQGTEQYF.